Here is one T cell receptor (beta chain) with its context. Its antigen is not yet known. No much larger clone is present one base from it, and per-base qualities are unavailable. This specimen's time point label, interpreted: cells obtained before transplantation from donor or recipient. CD3+CD4+ and CD3+CD8+ populations were FACS-sorted from unstimulated pre-transplant donor and recipient cells taken from spleen or lymph nodes. These data are taken from a study of graft-versus-host responses after intestinal transplantation (dated by TCRdb to about 2021). Context from the whole study: The transplants that recipients received were multivisceral, liver-intestinal, or isolated intestinal. Bulk TCR-beta CDR3 sequencing was used to track graft-versus-host and host-versus-graft alloreactive T cell clones in the graft, circulation and bone marrow after intestinal transplantation. Alloreactive clones were identified by sequencing pre-transplant mixed lymphocyte reaction products and comparing them with unstimulated pre-transplant donor and recipient T cells. Donor T cell macrochimerism was defined as a peak of at least 4% donor T cells among recipient peripheral blood mononuclear cells. Samples from a few later patients were sequenced in-house on an Illumina MiSeq with MiXCR processing rather than by the commercial service. Of the approximately 24 intestinal transplant recipients enrolled in the cohort, one of whom was a retransplant, a few patients without pretransplant specimens were excluded. Every recipient was given anti-thymocyte globulin induction, followed by roughly 3 years of maintenance tacrolimus and steroids.

The investigation overall reported the following: Peak levels of circulating GvH clones were associated with declines in HvG clones early after transplant. The relatively low number and heterogeneity of intestinal transplant patients limited the conclusions. In patients with donor T cell macrochimerism, the allografts had high GvH to HvG T cell clonal ratios. GvH clones were found in recipient bone marrow, and some of the GvH clones appeared earlier in ileal mucosa or blood, which is consistent with an intestinal mucosal origin.

The library was generated by the immunoSEQ multiplex PCR assay. In most patients, genomic DNA was isolated using the Qiagen DNeasy Blood and Tissue Kit and sent frozen to Adaptive Biotechnologies for TCR sequencing. Adaptive Biotechnologies carried out high-throughput TCR-beta CDR3 sequencing of genomic DNA for most patients. In the authors' own workflow: Adaptive's ImmunoSEQ software supplied the TCR sequencing data for 15 to 20 patients, while MiXCR and VDJtools were used to process three other patients. CD4 versus CD8 sorting errors were corrected by removing sequences found in both subsets at a frequency ratio below 5:1. CDR3 nucleotide sequences shared between donor and recipient were removed because their origin could not be assigned. Alloreactive clones required at least 2-fold expansion over unstimulated cells and minimum CFSE-low frequency of 0.002% (template counts) or 0.001% (read counts). Mappable clones were those detected in sequenced pre-transplant spleen, lymph node, or MLR CFSE-low populations of the donor or recipient. The cumulative frequency of alloreactive clones was calculated as a percentage of all sequences, weighted by copy number. TCRdb holds this immuneACCESS table with in-frame rearrangements only. Some clones are missing; in checked studies, unresolved V genes explain under half, and the rest has no known cause. V and J calls and clone size are those listed in that table; D and trimming were worked out from the DNA. The sample data list about 120,000 clones, and about 93% of these were observed just once. The ten largest make up approximately 0.11% of the sample.

This clonotype was sampled from a human donor who received an intestinal transplant. The source was unstimulated CD4+ T cells sorted from spleen or lymph node cells, collected before intestinal transplant.

CDR3 sequence: CASSLTTARNTGELFF. DNA sequence: TGTGCCAGCAGCTTAACTACTGCTAGGAACACCGGGGAGCTGTTTTTT. Recombination joined TRBV7-3 with TRBJ2-2; the D gene cannot be resolved reliably. Based on the germline V gene, the CDR1 and CDR2 sequences are SGHTA and FQGTGA. V is clipped by 0 bases and J by 1 base, and the sequence between their germline boundaries is 9 bases long. The CDR3 goes from the cysteine to the phenylalanine over 16 residues. CDR3 DNA is the only sequence kept; it has 48 bases, read in frame from the first base.